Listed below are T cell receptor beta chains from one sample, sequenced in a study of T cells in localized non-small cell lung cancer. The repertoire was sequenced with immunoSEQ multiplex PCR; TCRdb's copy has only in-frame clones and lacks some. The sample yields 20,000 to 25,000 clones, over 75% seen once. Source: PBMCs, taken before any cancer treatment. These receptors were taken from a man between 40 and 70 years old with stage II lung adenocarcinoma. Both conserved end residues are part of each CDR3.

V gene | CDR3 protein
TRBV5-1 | CASSLQMNTEAFF
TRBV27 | CASSGLAGVGTDTQYF
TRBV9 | CASSVEGEPYNEQFF
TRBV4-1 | CASSPPSSGAYNEQFF
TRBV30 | CAWSVPGGRTLNTEAFF
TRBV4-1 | CASSRWAREKLFF
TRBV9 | CASRKADHSTGELFF
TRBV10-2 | CASRVVGGESYGYTF
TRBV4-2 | CASSPSGQGAGKLFF
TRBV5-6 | CASSTGRVNTEAFF
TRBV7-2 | CASSTPRTSGQETQYF
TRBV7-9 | CASSPRTSFGTYEQYF
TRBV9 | CASSGSPGAGDIQYF
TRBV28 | CASSSPQGSQPNNEQFF
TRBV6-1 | CASSEARGVQVFF
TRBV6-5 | CASSYDRGGHEQFF
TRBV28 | CASSPPLGAQRGQYF
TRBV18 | CASSPNTGSFEQFF
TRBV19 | CASSEGSLGTEAFF
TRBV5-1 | CASSLDRGSTDTQYF
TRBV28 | CASSLQGSGANVLTF
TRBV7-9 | CASRALGVPYNEQFF
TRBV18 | CASSGLAGEENEQFF
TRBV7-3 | CASSLSLVTDAQETQYF
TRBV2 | CASSEFETPLYQPQHF
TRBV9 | CASSVGPQGLAGGPVQYF
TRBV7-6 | CASTPGGPGELFF
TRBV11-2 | CASSFRGKRAETQYF
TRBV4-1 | CASSRQGSNEKLFF
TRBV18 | CASSGEIRNQPQHF
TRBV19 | CASSGIAGGAYEQYF
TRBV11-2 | CASSKIRGRTGNTIYF
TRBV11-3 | CASSLVPGSVTYEQYF
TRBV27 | CASSFLGRRLSGYTF
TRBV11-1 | CASSLTGTGSHEQYF
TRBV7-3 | CASSPGQGANEQYF
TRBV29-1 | CSVFRDSSTDTQYF
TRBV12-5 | CASGLDLTEAFF